The 13 T cell receptor beta chains below come from one sample, sequenced in a study of T cells expressing NK-cell markers (dated by TCRdb to about 2020). Library preparation used 5' RACE. Sequenced using an Illumina HiSeq 2000. TCRdb reprocessed the public reads and reports one entry per CDR3 protein sequence, without DNA. The sample's table lists a count of approximately 420,000 distinct CDR3 sequences. Around 10% of the sample rests with the top ten. Sequenced input: blood T cells: a sorted CD56 or NKG2C T cell subset, CD4+ or CD8+ T cells, or bulk PBMC T cells (not recorded which). These receptors came from a woman between 50 and 59 years old in good health. Donor details come from another sample of the same person, matched by shared clones.

The J gene is TRBJ1-5, the V gene TRBV11-2; TCRdb calls TRBD1, which cannot be checked without DNA. Germline V gives CDR1 SGHAT, CDR2 FQNNGV. CDR3 size: 15 residues. CDR3 sequence reads: CASSIRDRGPWAQHF. The variable domain in full, with the rest retrieved from reference TRBV11-2 and TRBJ1-5, is EAGVAQSPRYKIIEKRQSVAFWCNPISGHATLYWYQQILGQGPKLLIQFQNNGVVDDSQLPKDRFSAERLKGVDSTLKIQPAKLEDSAVYLCASSIRDRGPWAQHFGDGTRLSIL.

The chain uses TRBV5-1 and TRBJ2-1. The CDR3 totals 14 residues. Looked up from germline, CDR1 is SGHRS and CDR2 is YFSETQ. The CDR3 protein is CASSLTRFGNEQFF.

CDR3 in amino acids: CASRLAGDGANVLTF. V is TRBV7-2 and J is TRBJ2-6; no DNA is available, so the TRBD2 call from TCRdb remains unchecked. CDR3 size: 15 residues. Germline values: CDR1 SGHTA, CDR2 FQGNSA. The variable domain in full, completed from reference TRBV7-2 and TRBJ2-6, reads GAGVSQSPSNKVTEKGKDVELRCDPISGHTALYWYRQSLGQGLEFLIYFQGNSAPDKSGLPSDRFSAERTGGSVSTLTIQRTQQEDSAVYLCASRLAGDGANVLTFGAGSRLTVL.

V usage is TRBV3-1 and J usage is TRBJ2-5; TCRdb names TRBD1, which stays unverified in the absence of DNA. The CDR3 is 16 amino acids. Germline CDR1 reads LGHDT; CDR2 reads YNNKEL (reference sequence). CDR3 in amino acids: CASSQRTRTGQETQYF.

The V and J genes are TRBV5-1 and TRBJ2-1; with no DNA, the TCRdb D assignment of TRBD2 cannot be verified. The CDR3 has 13 amino acids. The germline CDR1 and CDR2 sequences are SGHRS and YFSETQ. CDR3: CASSLDVADSQFF. The full variable domain, in which reference TRBV5-1 and TRBJ2-1 provide the parts outside the CDR3, is KAGVTQTPRYLIKTRGQQVTLSCSPISGHRSVSWYQQTPGQGLQFLFEYFSETQRNKGNFPGRFSGRQFSNSRSEMNVSTLELGDSALYLCASSLDVADSQFFGPGTRLTVL.

The rearrangement joins TRBV12-3 or TRBV12-4 to TRBJ1-5; TCRdb's D call of TRBD1 is untestable without DNA. This CDR3 contains 15 residues. The chain's CDR3 is CASSLGAGGRSPQHF.

The gene calls are TRBV12-3 or TRBV12-4 and TRBJ2-1; TCRdb picks TRBD1, but there is no DNA to check that call. The CDR3 runs 14 residues. Here the CDR3 reads CASSFLIQGDKQFF.

This sequence joins TRBV20-1 and TRBJ2-3; TCRdb reports TRBD1, a call that lacks DNA to check it against. The CDR3 is 13 residues long. CDR1 and CDR2 from the germline V gene are DFQATT and SNEGSKA (reference sequence). The CDR3 sequence is CSAPPPGYDTQYF.

This rearrangement joins TRBV21-1 to TRBJ2-1; TCRdb reports TRBD1, a call that lacks DNA to check it against. TRBV21-1 is shown as a pseudogene. The CDR3 contains 16 residues. The CDR3 loop reads CASSKVSGGVGNEQFF.

This chain joins TRBV12-3 or TRBV12-4 and TRBJ2-1; TCRdb's D call of TRBD2 is untestable without DNA. The CDR3 extends over 17 amino acids. The CDR3 region is CASSYLATSGNRNEQFF.

The chain uses TRBV5-1 and TRBJ2-1; TCRdb gives TRBD2 as the D gene, but with no DNA this cannot be confirmed. Germline-derived CDR1 and CDR2 are SGHRS and YFSETQ. There are 18 residues in the CDR3. The CDR3 region is CASSSALGKREPSWEQFF.

The chain recombines TRBV27 with TRBJ2-5; TCRdb calls TRBD1, which cannot be checked without DNA. Looked up from germline, CDR1 is MNHEY and CDR2 is SMNVEV (reference sequence). There are 17 residues in the CDR3. CDR3 in amino acids: CASSSPGTGGLGETQYF.

V gene TRBV20-1 combines with J gene TRBJ2-1; with no DNA, the TCRdb D assignment of TRBD2 cannot be verified. The germline gives CDR1 DFQATT, CDR2 SNEGSKA (reference sequence). CDR3 length: 15 residues. The CDR3 reads CSARDIDSGSNEQFF.